One and the same sample provided the 12 T cell receptor beta chains below, sequenced in a study of blood T cell repertoires in COVID-19. Only in-frame clones appear in the TCRdb table, and some are missing; sequencing was by immunoSEQ multiplex PCR. The profile shows about 68,000 clones, nearly 80% of them singletons. Sequenced: peripheral blood. The source of these receptors is a woman in her sixties or seventies with acute or convalescent COVID-19.

This clone was found once. V is TRBV7-3 and J is TRBJ1-2; 9 nucleotides match TRBD1. The CDR3 contains 13 residues. Per germline, CDR1 SGHTA and CDR2 FQGTGA. V lost 5 bases to trimming and J lost 8 bases; unmatched junction nucleotides: 6. DNA for the CDR3: TGTGCCAGCAGCCCCGCGGGGACAGGGGGCTACACCTTC. This translates into CASSPAGTGGYTF. Using reference TRBV7-3 and TRBJ1-2 for the parts outside the CDR3, the full variable domain is GAGVSQTPSNKVTEKGKYVELRCDPISGHTALYWYRQSLGQGPEFLIYFQGTGAADDSGLPNDRFFAVRPEGSVSTLKIQRTERGDSAVYLCASSPAGTGGYTFGSGTRLTVV.

This chain uses TRBV9 with TRBJ2-3; no clear D gene. The ends were cut back, 4 bases at V and 5 bases at J, with 5 bases in the middle. Per germline, CDR1 SGDLS and CDR2 YYNGEE. The CDR3 totals 11 residues. CDR3 region: CASSSGDTQYF. The CDR3 DNA follows: TGTGCCAGCAGCTCCGGAGATACGCAGTATTTT. The full variable domain, with the rest looked up from reference TRBV9 and TRBJ2-3, is DSGVTQTPKHLITATGQRVTLRCSPRSGDLSVYWYQQSLDQGLQFLIQYYNGEERAKGNILERFSAQQFPDLHSELNLSSLELGDSALYFCASSSGDTQYFGPGTRLTVL.

This chain connects TRBV30 to TRBJ2-5, with TRBD2 identical over 9 bases. The germline gives CDR1 GTSNPN, CDR2 SVGIG (reference sequence). This CDR3 is built from 13 residues. V lost 8 bases and J lost 4; bases outside the gene matches: 8. The CDR3 spells CAVAGGLRETQYF. The CDR3 bases are TGTGCCGTTGCGGGGGGGCTTCGAGAGACCCAGTACTTC.

The J gene is TRBJ1-5, the V gene TRBV11-2; tentative D call: TRBD1 (5 bases). The V and J ends lost 2 bases and 4 bases respectively, with 12 bases between them. CDR1 SGHAT and CDR2 FQNNGV come from the germline V gene. This CDR3 has 15 amino acids. The DNA of the CDR3 is TGTGCCAGCAGCTTATTTGGGGGGACGAATCAGCCCCAGCATTTT. This sequence encodes CASSLFGGTNQPQHF.

CDR3 in DNA: TGTGCCAGCAGTTTAATGCCAGGGGGAGGTCCCGGGGCCAACGTCCTGACTTTC. Its protein product is CASSLMPGGGPGANVLTF. This sequence joins TRBV28 and TRBJ2-6, with D perhaps TRBD1 (7 bases). With 2 bases removed from V and 4 bases from J, the gap between germline ends came to 18 bases. The CDR3 covers 18 residues. The germline V gene has CDR1 MDHEN and CDR2 SYDVKM.

There are a few counts of this clone. CDR3 nucleotides: TGTGCCAGCAGCCAAGACAGGGGTAGTGGCTACACCTTC. Its translation: CASSQDRGSGYTF. This sequence joins TRBV3-1 (or the pseudogene TRBV3-2) and TRBJ1-2; TRBD1 is a possible D gene (6 bases). CDR3 length equals 13 residues. Deletions cut 0 bases from V and 7 bases from J, with 9 bases between. Germline V lookup: CDR1 LGHDT, CDR2 YNNKEL (reference sequence).

The table lists this clone with many counts. The chain uses TRBV4-1 and TRBJ1-5; D gene uncertain. CDR1 is MGHRA and CDR2 is YSYEKL in the germline V gene. Trimming cost V 0 bases and J 7 bases, with 13 bases left between them. CDR3 size: 15 residues. The CDR3 nucleotides read TGCGCCAGCAGCCAAGAGGGCCTCCTCATGCAGCCCCAGCATTTT. Translation: CASSQEGLLMQPQHF.

In the case of this clone: The junction does not match germline at one end; this may be a read error. Additional DNA sequences in this sample encode the identical CDR3. This chain connects TRBV6-1 to TRBJ1-5; D gene unclear. Germline values: CDR1 MNHNS, CDR2 SASEGT. This CDR3 contains 15 residues. The CDR3 bases are TGTGCCAGCAGCGAAGGGAGTTATAGCAATCAGCCCCAGCATTTT. It specifies CASSEGSYSNQPQHF.

This clone showed up just a few times. In DNA, the CDR3 is TGTGCCAGCAGCTTATCAAGCCCAGGGTCAGGCTACACCTTC. Protein product: CASSLSSPGSGYTF. This rearrangement joins TRBV7-2 to TRBJ1-2, with D tentatively TRBD1 (5 bases). V shed 2 bases and J shed 8 bases, with 15 bases lying between them. Germline lookup yields CDR1 SGHTA and CDR2 FQGNSA. This CDR3 comprises 14 residues.

V gene TRBV7-9 combines with J gene TRBJ2-4; D is unclear. CDR1 and CDR2 from the germline V gene are SEHNR and FQNEAQ (reference sequence). Trimming took 4 bases from V and 0 from J, leaving 13 bases between them. The CDR3 has 16 residues. This CDR3 is CASSSGQHLAKNIQYF. The CDR3 bases are TGTGCCAGCAGCTCAGGTCAGCATCTAGCCAAAAACATTCAGTACTTC.

V usage is TRBV19 and J usage is TRBJ1-1; D ambiguous. CDR3 length equals 13 residues. Germline V gene data show CDR1 as LNHDA and CDR2 as SQIVND (reference sequence). The V and J ends lost 3 bases and 6 bases respectively, with 11 bases between them. CDR3 loop: CASSIFNGAEAFF. Here the CDR3 DNA reads TGTGCCAGTAGTATTTTTAACGGGGCTGAAGCTTTCTTT.

CDR3 bases: TGTGCCAGCACCTTGACAGGGTGGGACTACACCATATATTTT. Protein sequence: CASTLTGWDYTIYF. The chain couples TRBV7-2 to TRBJ1-3, with TRBD1 matching over 7 bases. The V gene's germline CDR1 is SGHTA and CDR2 FQGNSA. Trimming cost V 7 bases and J 8 bases; bases outside gene matches: 11. The CDR3 consists of 14 residues.